This entry lists 32 T cell receptor beta chains sequenced from one sample in a study of multiple sclerosis patients with progressive multifocal leukoencephalopathy. Noted time point: time of PML onset. The method was immunoSEQ multiplex PCR; TCRdb's version includes in-frame clones alone and lacks a portion of them. The sample shows some 30,000 clones, approximately 85% of them seen only once. The sequencing used PBMCs, collected from a patient treated with natalizumab. These receptors came from a woman in her 30s with progressive multifocal leukoencephalopathy.

The rearrangement links TRBV4-2 to TRBJ2-2, with 9 bases lining up with TRBD1. The CDR3 is made up of 15 amino acids. Germline CDR1 LGHNA, CDR2 YNFKEQ. V gave up 1 base and J gave up 6 bases; unmatched junction bases: 3. In DNA, the CDR3 is TGTGCCAGCAGCCAAGTCGGACAGGGGTCCGGGGAGCTGTTTTTT. Translating gives CASSQVGQGSGELFF.

This chain uses TRBV18 with TRBJ1-1; D ambiguous. CDR3 length: 14 amino acids. V shed 8 bases and J shed 1 base, with 14 bases lying between them. The germline gives CDR1 KGHSH, CDR2 LQKENI. CDR3: CASHPGERNTEAFF. CDR3 DNA sequence: TGTGCCAGCCACCCCGGGGAAAGGAACACTGAAGCTTTCTTT.

The chain joins TRBV29-1 to TRBJ2-2; a possible D gene is TRBD1 (5 bases). With 5 bases removed from V and 6 bases from J, the gap between germline ends came to 13 bases. The CDR3 is 13 residues long. Germline assignment: CDR1 SQVTM and CDR2 ANQGSEA. CDR3 DNA: TGCAGCGTTTATACAGGCAGGTCCGGGGAGCTGTTTTTT. Translated: CSVYTGRSGELFF.

V and J are TRBV7-2 and TRBJ2-7, with D hard to call. Germline loops: CDR1 SGHTA, CDR2 FQGNSA. Trimming took 3 bases from V and 4 from J, leaving 13 bases between them. CDR3 length: 14 residues. The CDR3 here is CASSLARQGYEQYF. For the CDR3, the DNA is TGTGCCAGCAGCTTGGCTAGACAAGGGTACGAGCAGTACTTC.

The chain has TRBV28 and TRBJ1-6, with TRBD1 matching 11 bases. The CDR3 covers 15 residues. CDR1 is MDHEN, CDR2 SYDVKM, per germline. Trimming at V came to 1 base and at J to 9 bases, leaving 2 bases not matched to a gene. CDR3 nucleotide sequence: TGTGCCAGCAGTTTATTTGGACAGGGGGCTTCACCCCTCCACTTT. This translates into CASSLFGQGASPLHF.

The rearrangement joins TRBV28 to TRBJ1-1; TRBD1 is a possible D gene (6 bases). V lost 6 bases, J lost 4 bases, and 12 bases lay in between. This CDR3 has 13 amino acids. Germline lookup yields CDR1 MDHEN and CDR2 SYDVKM. The CDR3 nucleotides read TGTGCCAGCAGACAGGGTCTTGGCACTGAAGCTTTCTTT. Amino acid sequence: CASRQGLGTEAFF.

V gene TRBV14 combines with J gene TRBJ2-1; 13 positions match TRBD2. Losses at the gene ends were 4 bases for V and 8 bases for J; bases not matched to a gene: 11. Germline V CDR1 and CDR2: SGHDN, FVKESK. This CDR3 comprises 17 residues. CDR3 coding DNA: TGTGCCAGCAGCCTCGAGGATCGACTAGCGGGGGGTGATGAGCAGTTCTTC. This codes for CASSLEDRLAGGDEQFF.

The chain links TRBV6-5 to TRBJ2-5; TRBD2 agrees at 8 bases. Germline CDR1 is MNHEY and CDR2 is SVGAGI. J lost 4 bases, V lost 4 bases, and 8 bases had no gene match. The CDR3 has 15 amino acids. The CDR3 protein is CASSSTGTRRETQYF. DNA of the CDR3: TGTGCCAGCAGTTCGACCGGGACTAGAAGAGAGACCCAGTACTTC.

This rearrangement joins TRBV5-4 to TRBJ2-3; D tentatively reads TRBD1 or TRBD2 (5 bases each). Trimming shortened V by 1 base and J by 1 base, and 16 bases separated the two germline ends. The germline gives CDR1 SGHNT, CDR2 YYREEE (reference sequence). The CDR3 is made up of 17 amino acids. CDR3: CASSLSFRDGGTDTQYF. The CDR3 region has the DNA TGTGCCAGCAGCTTGAGTTTCCGGGACGGTGGCACAGATACGCAGTATTTT.

The chain links TRBV5-6 to TRBJ2-2; the D is unclear. The CDR3 contains 17 residues. The ends were cut back, 4 bases at V and 7 bases at J, with 23 bases in the middle. Looked up from germline, CDR1 is SGHDT and CDR2 is YYEEEE. CDR3 sequence (DNA): TGTGCCAGCAGCCACCCTGACTCAGTCGCCATTGGCGGGGAGCTGTTTTTT. Its translation: CASSHPDSVAIGGELFF.

The genes are TRBV25-1 and TRBJ2-5, with 8 bases fitting TRBD2. CDR3 length: 14 amino acids. The V gene's germline CDR1 is MGHDK and CDR2 SYGVNS. With V trimmed by 8 bases and J by 5 bases, 10 bases remained unmatched. CDR3 protein: CASSASGSRETQYF. The CDR3 coding sequence is TGTGCCAGCTCAGCGAGCGGGAGTCGGGAGACCCAGTACTTC.

This clone was detected once. V usage is TRBV7-9 and J usage is TRBJ1-1; D is undetermined. The CDR3 spans 13 residues. From germline, CDR1 is SEHNR and CDR2 FQNEAQ (reference sequence). The V and J ends lost 2 bases and 1 base respectively, with 5 bases between them. Here the CDR3 reads CASSLWQNTEAFF. CDR3 DNA sequence: TGTGCCAGCAGCTTATGGCAGAACACTGAAGCTTTCTTT.

The V call is TRBV19, the J call TRBJ2-1; 8 nucleotides align to TRBD2. The junction had 9 bases not matched to a gene; V was cut back by 2 bases and J by 3 bases. This CDR3 region has 17 residues. The germline gives CDR1 LNHDA, CDR2 SQIVND (reference sequence). CDR3 amino acids: CASSIRKAGAVYNEQFF. In nucleotides, the CDR3 is TGTGCCAGTAGTATACGGAAAGCGGGGGCCGTCTACAATGAGCAGTTCTTC.

This clone was recorded once. The V gene is TRBV18, the J gene TRBJ2-7; TRBD1 matches 9 bases. This CDR3 contains 13 residues. The ends lost 7 bases at V and 4 bases at J; junction bases unmatched: 5. Germline CDR1 and CDR2: KGHSH and LQKENI. CDR3 coding DNA: TGTGCCAGCTGGGGACAGGGTACGTACGAGCAGTACTTC. Protein product: CASWGQGTYEQYF.

V is TRBV5-8 and J is TRBJ2-2; D is unclear. CDR1 is SGHTS, CDR2 YDEGEE, per germline. Between the trimmed V and J ends, which lost 4 bases and 5 bases, there was a span of 6 bases. The CDR3 totals 12 residues. The CDR3 DNA reads TGTGCCAGCAGCCCCGAAACCGGGGAGCTGTTTTTT. It specifies CASSPETGELFF.

The V gene is TRBV5-1, the J gene TRBJ2-7; D ambiguous. Between the trimmed V and J ends, which lost 2 bases and 1 base, there was a span of 7 bases. The germline V gene has CDR1 SGHRS and CDR2 YFSETQ. The CDR3 contains 13 residues. Here the CDR3 DNA reads TGCGCCAGCAGCTTAACAGCTTCCTACGAGCAGTACTTC. Residues: CASSLTASYEQYF.

This chain joins TRBV30 and TRBJ1-5; no reliable D call. V lost 3 bases to trimming and J lost 1 base, with 10 bases between them. Germline V lookup: CDR1 GTSNPN, CDR2 SVGIG (reference sequence). The CDR3 extends over 14 amino acids. CDR3 sequence: CAWSSMGSNQPQHF. The CDR3, as DNA: TGTGCCTGGAGCAGTATGGGAAGCAATCAGCCCCAGCATTTT. Based on the CDR3 plus reference TRBV30 and TRBJ1-5, the full variable domain is SQTIHQWPATLVQPVGSPLSLECTVEGTSNPNLYWYRQAAGRGLQLLFYSVGIGQISSEVPQNLSASRPQDRQFILSSKKLLLSDSGFYLCAWSSMGSNQPQHFGDGTRLSIL.

The rearrangement joins TRBV6-6 to TRBJ1-2; D is unclear. Trimming took off 6 bases at V and 4 bases at J, with 21 bases between the two ends. Germline V gene sequence: CDR1 MNHNY, CDR2 SVGAGI (reference sequence). This CDR3 comprises 16 residues. CDR3 residues: CASSPRWAQTPYGYTF. CDR3 sequence (DNA): TGTGCCAGCAGCCCAAGATGGGCCCAAACCCCCTATGGCTACACCTTC.

This clone was seen just once. V is TRBV9 and J is TRBJ2-3; a weak D match, TRBD1 (6 bases). CDR3 size: 13 residues. Per germline, CDR1 SGDLS and CDR2 YYNGEE. The V gene lost 4 bases and the J gene lost 14 bases, with 20 bases spanning the gap. The CDR3, as DNA: TGTGCCAGCAGCCCCCGTGGGGGCCTTGGGATGTATTTT. Amino acids: CASSPRGGLGMYF.

The chain joins TRBV5-4 to TRBJ2-7; the D is unclear. Trimming shortened V by 1 base and J by 3 bases, and 8 bases separated the two germline ends. CDR1 and CDR2 from the germline V gene are SGHNT and YYREEE (reference sequence). CDR3 length: 13 residues. The CDR3 here is CASSLSAGYEQYF. DNA of the CDR3: TGTGCCAGCAGCTTGTCGGCCGGCTACGAGCAGTACTTC.

This chain links TRBV9 with TRBJ2-5, with D tentatively TRBD2 (5 bases). The CDR3 has 13 amino acids. Trimming pared 0 bases from V and 2 bases from J, leaving 5 bases between. In germline, CDR1 is SGDLS, CDR2 YYNGEE. Here the CDR3 reads CASSVGTQETQYF. CDR3 coding DNA: TGTGCCAGCAGCGTAGGGACTCAAGAGACCCAGTACTTC.

The chain carries TRBV7-8 and TRBJ1-5; D remains unclear. Per the germline V gene, CDR1 is SGHVS and CDR2 is FQNEAQ. The germline V and J ends were trimmed by 1 base and 7 bases, with 8 bases remaining between them. This CDR3 region has 13 residues. The CDR3: CASSLELPQPQHF. The CDR3 bases are TGTGCCAGCAGCTTAGAGCTCCCGCAGCCCCAGCATTTT.

The chain couples TRBV27 to TRBJ2-1, with 8 bases that match TRBD1. The CDR3 sequence is 15 residues long. With 6 bases clipped from V and 1 base from J, the junction kept 5 bases outside the gene matches. Germline values: CDR1 MNHEY, CDR2 SMNVEV (reference sequence). In DNA form, the CDR3 reads TGTGCCAGCAGCCGACAGGGGAGTTCCTACAATGAGCAGTTCTTC. This encodes CASSRQGSSYNEQFF.

The J gene is TRBJ2-2, the V gene TRBV2; tentatively, D is TRBD1 (6 bases). The CDR3 consists of 13 residues. Germline V gene data show CDR1 as SNHLY and CDR2 as FYNNEI. V gave up 5 bases and J gave up 5 bases, with 9 bases separating them. CDR3 amino acids: CASSRTGTGELFF. CDR3 bases: TGTGCCAGCAGTAGAACAGGGACCGGGGAGCTGTTTTTT.

The chain employs TRBV2 and TRBJ1-5, with D tentatively TRBD1 (5 bases). Trimming removed 7 bases from V and 2 bases from J, with 15 bases in between. Germline CDR1 is SNHLY and CDR2 is FYNNEI. The CDR3 totals 15 residues. CDR3 sequence: CASTYQGGGNQPQHF. Here the CDR3 DNA reads TGTGCCAGCACCTACCAGGGTGGAGGCAATCAGCCCCAGCATTTT.

The table lists this clone with a few counts. The chain couples TRBV5-4 to TRBJ1-2, with a possible D match to TRBD1 (6 bases). CDR1 and CDR2 from the germline V gene are SGHNT and YYREEE (reference sequence). The CDR3 has 16 amino acids. V was shortened by 0 bases and J by 0 bases, with 12 bases between the two germline ends. Here the CDR3 DNA reads TGTGCCAGCAGCTTGGACAGGGCAAAAGCTAACTATGGCTACACCTTC. Its translation is CASSLDRAKANYGYTF.

This chain connects TRBV28 to TRBJ1-6; D is possibly TRBD1 (6 bases). Trimming took 2 bases from V and 5 from J, leaving 13 bases between them. The CDR3 is made up of 16 amino acids. The V gene's germline CDR1 is MDHEN and CDR2 SYDVKM. For the CDR3, the DNA is TGTGCCAGCAGTTTAACAGGGACGGTCAATAATTCACCCCTCCACTTT. This translates into CASSLTGTVNNSPLHF.

This chain uses TRBV5-4 with TRBJ2-1; possibly TRBD2 for D (6 bases). Trimming cost V 0 bases and J 6 bases, with 13 bases left between them. CDR1 and CDR2 from the germline V gene are SGHNT and YYREEE (reference sequence). The CDR3 sequence is 15 residues long. In DNA form, the CDR3 reads TGTGCCAGCAGCTTGGGGGGGACTTCCCCCAATGAGCAGTTCTTC. Protein product: CASSLGGTSPNEQFF.

The rearrangement links TRBV5-4 to TRBJ2-1, with TRBD2 matching 9 bases. The ends lost 0 bases at V and 6 bases at J; junction bases unmatched: 7. Per germline, CDR1 SGHNT and CDR2 YYREEE (reference sequence). The CDR3 spans 16 residues. In DNA form, the CDR3 reads TGTGCCAGCAGCTTGGCGTGGCGGGGGGGCCTCAATGAGCAGTTCTTC. Translated: CASSLAWRGGLNEQFF. Combining the CDR3 with reference TRBV5-4 and TRBJ2-1 gives the whole variable domain ETGVTQSPTHLIKTRGQQVTLRCSSQSGHNTVSWYQQALGQGPQFIFQYYREEENGRGNFPPRFSGLQFPNYSSELNVNALELDDSALYLCASSLAWRGGLNEQFFGPGTRLTVL.

The rearrangement links TRBV28 to TRBJ2-7; D ambiguous. Germline CDR1 is MDHEN and CDR2 is SYDVKM. The CDR3 spans 14 residues. The V and J ends lost 7 bases and 1 base respectively, with 14 bases between them. The CDR3: CASTPFGASYEQYF. CDR3 coding DNA: TGTGCCAGCACCCCGTTCGGTGCATCCTACGAGCAGTACTTC.

CDR3 bases: TGTGCCAGCAGCTTAGTACCTACAGGGAAGTGGGGAAACACCATATATTTT. Amino acid sequence: CASSLVPTGKWGNTIYF. The chain couples TRBV7-2 to TRBJ1-3; D is perhaps TRBD1 (6 bases). The CDR3 length is 17 residues. V lost 1 base to trimming and J lost 4 bases, with 17 bases between them. Germline values: CDR1 SGHTA, CDR2 FQGNSA.

This clone was seen only once. The genes are TRBV27 and TRBJ2-2; 8 nucleotides match TRBD1. Per the germline V gene, CDR1 is MNHEY and CDR2 is SMNVEV (reference sequence). Trimming removed 6 bases from V and 1 base from J; junction bases left unmatched: 10. This CDR3 contains 17 residues. The CDR3 nucleotides read TGTGCCAGCAGCAAAGTCCCAGGGGGCCAGAACACCGGGGAGCTGTTTTTT. Protein product: CASSKVPGGQNTGELFF.